The source of this T cell receptor beta chain is a study of shared clonotypes between healthy human individuals. Naive CD8 cells, CD45RO-negative and positively selected for CCR7, excluded terminally differentiated effector memory CD45RA+ cells. Donation came from healthy HIV-negative adults that had no recent acute infections or vaccinations. Replicate sorted-subset PCRs were loaded with around 0.2 ug DNA, tens of thousands of T cell genomes. Source study methods: Filtering differed for immunoSEQ, which gave only junction sequences without quality scores. Clones were read by immunoSEQ multiplex PCR, and TCRdb kept only the in-frame ones, dropping some. The V and J calls and the clone size are those of that table, but D and trimming were determined from the DNA. The sample includes about 2 million clones, about 94% of them seen just once. The germline V gene encodes CDR1 SGHKS and CDR2 YYEKEE (reference sequence). CDR3 size: 13 residues. V dropped 6 bases and J dropped 0; count of bases not matched to a gene: 1.

This chain connects TRBV5-5 to TRBJ2-7, with 9 bases matching TRBD1. The material sequenced was naive CD8+ T cells sorted from blood. This TCR derives from a man aged 18 to 29 in good health. CDR3 in amino acids: CASKTGGSYEQYF. The CDR3 DNA reads TGTGCCAGCAAGACAGGGGGCTCCTACGAGCAGTACTTC.